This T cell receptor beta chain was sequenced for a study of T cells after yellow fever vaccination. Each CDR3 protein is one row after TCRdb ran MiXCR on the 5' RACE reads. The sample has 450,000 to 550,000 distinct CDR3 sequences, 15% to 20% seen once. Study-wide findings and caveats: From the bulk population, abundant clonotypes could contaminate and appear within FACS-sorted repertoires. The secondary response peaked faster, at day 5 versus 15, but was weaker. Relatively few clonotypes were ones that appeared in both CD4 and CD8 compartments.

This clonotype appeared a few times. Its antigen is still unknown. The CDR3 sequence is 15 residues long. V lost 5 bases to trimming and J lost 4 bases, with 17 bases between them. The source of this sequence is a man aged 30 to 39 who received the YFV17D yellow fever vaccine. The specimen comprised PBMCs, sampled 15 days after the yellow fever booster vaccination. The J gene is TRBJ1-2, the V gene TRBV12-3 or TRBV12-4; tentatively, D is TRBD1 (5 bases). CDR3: CASSPRSGGPYGYTF. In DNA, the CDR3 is TGTGCCAGCAGTCCCCGGTCGGGGGGACCCTATGGCTACACCTTC.